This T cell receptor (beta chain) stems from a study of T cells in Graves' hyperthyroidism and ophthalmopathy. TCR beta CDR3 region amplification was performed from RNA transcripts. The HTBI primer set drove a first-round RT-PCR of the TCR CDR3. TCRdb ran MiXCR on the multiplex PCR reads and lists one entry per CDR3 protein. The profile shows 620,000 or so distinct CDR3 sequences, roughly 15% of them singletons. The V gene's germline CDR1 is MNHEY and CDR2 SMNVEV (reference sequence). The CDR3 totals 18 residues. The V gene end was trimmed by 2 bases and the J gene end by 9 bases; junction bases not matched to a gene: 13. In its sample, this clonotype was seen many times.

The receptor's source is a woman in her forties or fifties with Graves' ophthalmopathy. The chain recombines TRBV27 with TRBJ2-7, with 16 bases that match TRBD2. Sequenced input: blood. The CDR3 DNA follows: TGTGCCAGCAGTTTAATGGGACTAGCGGGAGGGCTCCCCCGAGTGCAGTACTTC. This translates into CASSLMGLAGGLPRVQYF.